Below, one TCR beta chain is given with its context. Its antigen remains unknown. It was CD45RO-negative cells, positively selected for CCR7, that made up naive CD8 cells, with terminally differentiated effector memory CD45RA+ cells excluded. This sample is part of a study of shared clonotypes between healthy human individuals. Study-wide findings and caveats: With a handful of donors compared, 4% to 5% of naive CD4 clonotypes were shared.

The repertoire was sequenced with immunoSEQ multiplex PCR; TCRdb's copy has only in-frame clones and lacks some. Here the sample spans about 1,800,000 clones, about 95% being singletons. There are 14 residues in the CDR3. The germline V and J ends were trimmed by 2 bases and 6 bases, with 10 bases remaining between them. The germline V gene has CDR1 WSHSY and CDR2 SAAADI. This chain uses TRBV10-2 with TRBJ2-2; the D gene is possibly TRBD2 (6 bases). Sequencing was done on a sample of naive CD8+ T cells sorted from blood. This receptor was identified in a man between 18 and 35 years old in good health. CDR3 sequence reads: CASSERLVPGELFF. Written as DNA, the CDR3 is TGCGCCAGCAGTGAGCGACTAGTTCCCGGGGAGCTGTTTTTT.